This T cell receptor (beta chain) is from a study of spatial heterogeneity in lung cancer. One entry per CDR3 protein, called by TCRdb with MiXCR from the 5' RACE reads. The sample records 60,000 to 85,000 distinct CDR3 sequences, 8% to 9.5% being singletons. Described time point: blood at routine non-recurrence follow-up after resection. This clonotype was recorded many times. The TCR originated in a female donor with early-stage non-small cell lung cancer. Source: PBMCs, taken at follow-up.

This CDR3 is CSARLMGENGYTF. The CDR3 DNA reads as TGCAGTGCTAGATTGATGGGGGAGAATGGCTACACCTTC. The V and J genes are TRBV20-1 and TRBJ1-2; possible D gene TRBD1, 5 bases. CDR1 is DFQATT and CDR2 is SNEGSKA in the germline V gene (reference sequence). V was pared by 2 bases and J by 6 bases, with 13 bases between. CDR3 length: 13 residues.